Listed here are 20 T cell receptor beta chains from one sample, sequenced in a study of shared clonotypes between healthy human individuals. Assay: immunoSEQ multiplex PCR; the TCRdb copy retains only in-frame clones and omits some. The sample lists millions of clones, 80% to 95% seen once, with 0.39% in the top ten. Sequenced: naive CD4+ T cells from PBMCs. Subset indicated: CD45RA+ positively selected. The receptors come from a man aged 18 to 29 in good health. Some clones in this sample may be carry-over from other donors' samples.

The chain uses TRBV7-9 and TRBJ2-1, with D possibly being TRBD2 (6 bases). Germline V gene lookup returns CDR1 SEHNR and CDR2 FQNEAQ (reference sequence). The CDR3 has 15 amino acids. V was cut by 1 base and J by 7 bases, with 14 bases left in between. The CDR3 DNA reads TGTGCCAGCAGCTTAGTGGGGACTTTTCAGAATGAGCAGTTCTTC. Translation gives CASSLVGTFQNEQFF.

J is TRBJ1-2 and V is TRBV6-5, with unresolved D. Trimming removed 6 bases at V and 4 bases at J, with 15 bases between. The length of the CDR3 is 14 residues. Per the germline V gene, CDR1 is MNHEY and CDR2 is SVGAGI. This CDR3 is CASSRREQSYGYTF. The CDR3 DNA sequence: TGTGCCAGCAGCCGACGAGAACAGTCCTATGGCTACACCTTC.

The V call is TRBV28, the J call TRBJ2-4, with 7 positions matching TRBD1. This CDR3 is built from 16 residues. Germline values: CDR1 MDHEN, CDR2 SYDVKM. Unmatched junction bases numbered 7, after V lost 5 bases and J lost 0 bases. The CDR3 region has the DNA TGTGCCAGCAGTCAAGGACAGGCGCTAGCCAAAAACATTCAGTACTTC. This encodes CASSQGQALAKNIQYF.

V usage is TRBV5-6 and J usage is TRBJ2-5, with 8 bases fitting TRBD2. The J call may be in error: the DNA end matches TRBJ2-7 better. The CDR3 is made up of 15 amino acids. Germline V gene data show CDR1 as SGHDT and CDR2 as YYEEEE. CDR3 DNA: TGTGCCAGCAGCTTGTCTAGCGGGCCCCCTGGCGAGCAGTACTTC. This sequence encodes CASSLSSGPPGEQYF.

In DNA, the CDR3 is TGCGCCAGCAGTTTGACGGTGGGACCACAGGGATTTTCTGAAGCTTTCTTT. It yields the protein CASSLTVGPQGFSEAFF. The rearrangement uses TRBV5-1 and TRBJ1-1, with D tentatively TRBD1 (6 bases). The length of the CDR3 is 17 residues. The V end was cut by 5 bases, the J end by 6 bases, with 26 bases between. CDR1 SGHRS and CDR2 YFSETQ come from the germline V gene.

V and J are TRBV6-4 and TRBJ2-2; 7 bases align to TRBD1. Looked up from germline, CDR1 is MRHNA and CDR2 is SNTAGT. There are 15 residues in the CDR3. The V gene end was trimmed by 6 bases and the J gene end by 6 bases; junction bases not matched to a gene: 10. CDR3: CASRPDRAGAGELFF. The CDR3 DNA follows: TGTGCCAGCAGACCCGACAGGGCAGGTGCCGGGGAGCTGTTTTTT.

The rearrangement uses TRBV5-1 and TRBJ2-3; D is possibly TRBD2 (6 bases). Germline lookup yields CDR1 SGHRS and CDR2 YFSETQ. The CDR3 contains 16 residues. V lost 4 bases and J lost 0, with 15 bases in between. CDR3 residues: CASSRVAEPSTDTQYF. DNA for the CDR3: TGCGCCAGCAGCCGTGTAGCGGAGCCTAGCACAGATACGCAGTATTTT. Looking up the rest from reference TRBV5-1 and TRBJ2-3 gives the full variable domain: KAGVTQTPRYLIKTRGQQVTLSCSPISGHRSVSWYQQTPGQGLQFLFEYFSETQRNKGNFPGRFSGRQFSNSRSEMNVSTLELGDSALYLCASSRVAEPSTDTQYFGPGTRLTVL.

The chain links TRBV7-8 to TRBJ1-5; D remains ambiguous. From germline, CDR1 is SGHVS and CDR2 FQNEAQ. V was pared by 3 bases and J by 7 bases, with 16 bases between. The CDR3 extends over 15 amino acids. CDR3 DNA sequence: TGTGCCAGCAGCTTTTCGCAGGTCGACGGGCAGCCCCAGCATTTT. This encodes CASSFSQVDGQPQHF.

The gene calls are TRBV29-1 and TRBJ1-2; D not certain. Germline V gene lookup returns CDR1 SQVTM and CDR2 ANQGSEA. This CDR3 is built from 14 residues. Trimming cost V 1 base and J 7 bases, with 16 bases left between them. CDR3 residues: CSVEGWIGSGGYTF. The CDR3 nucleotides read TGCAGCGTTGAAGGGTGGATAGGGAGCGGTGGCTACACCTTC.

This chain connects TRBV5-4 to TRBJ2-2, with 7 bases fitting TRBD2. CDR1 and CDR2 from the germline V gene are SGHNT and YYREEE (reference sequence). The CDR3 is made up of 15 amino acids. V lost 5 bases to trimming and J lost 9 bases; unmatched junction nucleotides: 13. The DNA for the CDR3 is TGTGCCAGCAGTCAAGGGAGGGCGGTAGACCGGGAGCTGTTTTTT. This sequence encodes CASSQGRAVDRELFF.

The V call is TRBV2, the J call TRBJ2-5, with D possibly being TRBD1 or TRBD2 (5 bases each). The germline CDR1 and CDR2 sequences are SNHLY and FYNNEI. Trimming took 5 bases from V and 7 from J, leaving 14 bases between them. The CDR3 has 13 residues. The CDR3 DNA is TGTGCCAGCAGTATGGAGGATAGGGGGACCCAGTACTTC. It is translated as CASSMEDRGTQYF.

As for this clone: Other DNA sequences from this sample encode an identical CDR3 as well. CDR3 DNA: TGTGCCAGCAGTTTCACAGGGAACACTGAAGCTTTCTTT. As protein: CASSFTGNTEAFF. J is TRBJ1-1 and V is TRBV11-2, with a possible D match to TRBD1 (5 bases). Germline CDR1 and CDR2: SGHAT and FQNNGV. Trimming pared 6 bases from V and 1 base from J, leaving 9 bases between. CDR3 size: 13 residues.

The chain is built from TRBV7-2 and TRBJ2-3, with 10 bases that match TRBD2. The germline V gene encodes CDR1 SGHTA and CDR2 FQGNSA. This CDR3 is 18 amino acids long. V dropped 0 bases and J dropped 6; count of bases not matched to a gene: 12. The CDR3 is CASSLAGVGLAGADTQYF. In nucleotides, the CDR3 is TGTGCCAGCAGCTTAGCGGGGGTGGGGCTAGCGGGAGCGGATACGCAGTATTTT. Full variable domain (rest looked up from reference TRBV7-2 and TRBJ2-3): GAGVSQSPSNKVTEKGKDVELRCDPISGHTALYWYRQSLGQGLEFLIYFQGNSAPDKSGLPSDRFSAERTGGSVSTLTIQRTQQEDSAVYLCASSLAGVGLAGADTQYFGPGTRLTVL.

This clone was counted a few times. The J gene is TRBJ1-5, the V gene TRBV27; TRBD1 aligns across 7 bases. Trimming cost V 7 bases and J 1 base; bases outside gene matches: 10. CDR3 length: 16 amino acids. Germline loops: CDR1 MNHEY, CDR2 SMNVEV (reference sequence). CDR3 coding DNA: TGTGCCAGCAAGAGACAGGGCCAAAGCAGCAATCAGCCCCAGCATTTT. Residues: CASKRQGQSSNQPQHF.

The CDR3 DNA sequence: TGTGCCAGCAGCGTAGGAGGACAGGGTTCCTACGAGCAGTACTTC. It yields the protein CASSVGGQGSYEQYF. The chain links TRBV9 to TRBJ2-7, with 8 bases matching TRBD1. The germline gives CDR1 SGDLS, CDR2 YYNGEE. Trimming cost V 0 bases and J 1 base; bases outside gene matches: 3. The CDR3 is 15 residues long.

The J gene is TRBJ1-1, the V gene TRBV5-1, with 10 bases that match TRBD1. CDR1 SGHRS and CDR2 YFSETQ come from the germline V gene. The CDR3 spans 14 residues. After removal of 4 bases from V and 0 bases from J, the junction contained 0 bases not matched to a gene. CDR3 sequence (DNA): TGCGCCAGCAGCGGACAGGGGGTGAACACTGAAGCTTTCTTT. Encoded protein: CASSGQGVNTEAFF.

The chain links TRBV5-1 to TRBJ1-5; D gene ambiguous. The CDR3 extends over 15 amino acids. The ends were cut back, 6 bases at V and 0 bases at J, with 13 bases in the middle. The germline CDR1 and CDR2 sequences are SGHRS and YFSETQ. CDR3 DNA sequence: TGCGCCAGCAAGCCTAACCTAAATAGCAATCAGCCCCAGCATTTT. Translating gives CASKPNLNSNQPQHF.

This sequence joins TRBV28 and TRBJ2-7; 7 bases agree with TRBD2. The CDR3 loop spans 15 amino acids. After removal of 5 bases from V and 5 bases from J, the junction contained 12 bases not matched to a gene. CDR1 is MDHEN and CDR2 is SYDVKM in the germline V gene. The CDR3 coding sequence is TGTGCCAGCAGTCTACTTCGGGTAGCGGGTAACGAGCAGTACTTC. Its translation is CASSLLRVAGNEQYF.

This clone was found a few times. The chain couples TRBV9 to TRBJ2-3; possible D gene TRBD1, 6 bases. CDR3 size: 14 residues. The germline CDR1 and CDR2 sequences are SGDLS and YYNGEE. Trimming removed 4 bases from V and 5 bases from J, with 14 bases in between. The CDR3 protein is CASSTSTGLDTQYF. The CDR3 DNA reads TGTGCCAGCAGCACCAGTACAGGGTTAGATACGCAGTATTTT.

This CDR3 is CASSVQGQGSETQYF. CDR3 in DNA: TGTGCCAGCAGCGTACAAGGACAGGGCAGCGAGACCCAGTACTTC. The chain joins TRBV9 to TRBJ2-5, with 8 bases that match TRBD1. V trimming: 1 base; J trimming: 5 bases; junction bases outside the gene matches: 7. Germline lookup yields CDR1 SGDLS and CDR2 YYNGEE. This CDR3 spans 15 amino acids.